This section outlines one T cell receptor (beta chain) sequence together with its context. Antigen: not known. This specimen comes from a study of cytomegalovirus exposure and HLA in healthy donors. General observations from the study: Overall, approximately 150 TCR beta chains were annotated as cytomegalovirus-associated. Using the classifier, cytomegalovirus status was reportedly diagnosed with high specificity and sensitivity. Usually a TCR sequence was rare, but some public TCRs were found in many donors.

The donors belonged to the approximately 110-subject validation cohort, separate from the roughly 670-subject first cohort. Data came from immunoSEQ multiplex PCR; TCRdb stores just in-frame clones and leaves some out. There are hundreds of thousands of clones in the sample; 70% to 90% occur only once, and over 0.95% lies in the top ten. The source material was PBMCs. The origin of this receptor is a woman younger than 45 in good health and CMV-seropositive.

CDR3 DNA: TGTGCCTGGAGTGCCTGGAGGAAACCAGGAAACACCATATATTTT. Amino acids: CAWSAWRKPGNTIYF. The chain employs TRBV30 and TRBJ1-3, with D hard to call. This CDR3 is 15 amino acids long. CDR1 and CDR2 (germline): GTSNPN, SVGIG (reference sequence). The ends were cut back, 1 base at V and 4 bases at J, with 14 bases in the middle. The full variable domain, completed using reference TRBV30 and TRBJ1-3, is SQTIHQWPATLVQPVGSPLSLECTVEGTSNPNLYWYRQAAGRGLQLLFYSVGIGQISSEVPQNLSASRPQDRQFILSSKKLLLSDSGFYLCAWSAWRKPGNTIYFGEGSWLTVV.